This is a list of T cell receptor beta chains from one sample in a study of prognosis after radiotherapy for stage I lung cancer. Each CDR3 protein is one row after TCRdb ran MiXCR on the multiplex PCR reads. The sample includes about 25,000 distinct CDR3 sequences, around 36% of them seen just once. The source was PBMCs, collected before or after stereotactic body radiation therapy (not recorded which). These receptors were obtained from a donor of 50 years or more with non-small cell lung cancer. CDR3s include the opening cysteine and the closing phenylalanine or tryptophan. A D gene is named only where the DNA matches it firmly. Some rows mark clone size as missing; the rest say once, few, many or name a class of expanded clone.

abundance,d_gene,j_gene,v_gene,CDR3aa,CDR3nt
many,-,TRBJ1-2,TRBV4-3,CASSQEVTGHGYTF,TGCGCCAGCAGCCAAGAAGTAACAGGGCATGGCTACACCTTC
many,-,TRBJ2-2,TRBV7-3,CASSQETGELFF,TGTGCCAGCAGCCAGGAGACCGGGGAGCTGTTTTTT
many,TRBD2,TRBJ2-7,TRBV28,CASSNWREVSNEQYF,TGTGCCAGCAGTAATTGGCGGGAGGTTAGCAACGAGCAGTACTTC
many,-,TRBJ2-2,TRBV2,CASVQAGTTGELFF,TGTGCCAGCGTCCAAGCGGGCACCACCGGGGAGCTGTTTTTT
many,TRBD1,TRBJ2-3,TRBV5-1,CASSPMTGSTDTQYF,TGCGCCAGCAGCCCTATGACAGGGAGCACAGATACGCAGTATTTT
many,-,TRBJ1-6,TRBV30,CAWSVIGSYNSPLHF,TGTGCCTGGAGTGTAATAGGCTCCTATAATTCACCCCTCCACTTT
-,TRBD2,TRBJ2-2,TRBV6-2/TRBV6-3,CASSSTSGGAAGELFF,TGTGCCAGCAGCTCGACTAGCGGGGGGGCGGCCGGGGAGCTGTTTTTT
many,-,TRBJ2-7,TRBV4-3,CASSPGRPTGVYEQYF,TGCGCCAGCAGCCCCGGGAGACCTACAGGGGTTTACGAGCAGTACTTC
many,TRBD2,TRBJ2-1,TRBV11-2,CASSLGGSPSGRVHEQFF,TGTGCCAGCAGCTTAGGGGGTTCTCCTAGCGGGAGGGTCCATGAGCAGTTCTTC
-,TRBD1,TRBJ2-5,TRBV7-9,CAGSRTGGTGTQYF,TGTGCCGGCAGCCGTACAGGGGGCACGGGGACCCAGTACTTC
-,-,TRBJ2-3,TRBV3-1,CASSQDLLGYADTQYF,TGTGCCAGCAGCCAAGATCTACTGGGATACGCAGATACGCAGTATTTT
many,-,TRBJ1-1,TRBV27,CASSFDQNTEAFF,TGTGCCAGCAGTTTTGACCAGAACACTGAAGCTTTCTTT
many,TRBD2,TRBJ2-2,TRBV7-8,CASSLYGLAGGTGELFF,TGTGCCAGCAGCTTATATGGGCTAGCGGGAGGTACCGGGGAGCTGTTTTTT
-,-,TRBJ2-2,TRBV5-1,CASSGRANTGELFF,TGCGCCAGCAGCGGGCGGGCGAACACCGGGGAGCTGTTTTTT
many,TRBD1,TRBJ2-7,TRBV14,CASTPPTGMDPYEQYF,TGTGCCAGCACCCCACCGACAGGGATGGACCCCTACGAGCAGTACTTC
-,-,TRBJ1-3,TRBV7-9,CASRGAGNTIYF,TGTGCCAGCAGAGGGGCTGGAAACACCATATATTTT
-,TRBD2,TRBJ2-7,TRBV4-1,CASSQGTSVSYEQYF,TGCGCCAGCAGCCAAGGGACTAGCGTCTCCTACGAGCAGTACTTC
many,-,TRBJ2-7,TRBV24-1,CATSTKAGLREQYF,TGTGCCACCTCCACCAAGGCAGGGTTGAGAGAGCAGTACTTC
-,-,TRBJ2-2,TRBV5-1,CASSFSQGSGELFF,TGCGCCAGCAGCTTCTCTCAGGGTTCCGGGGAGCTGTTTTTT
-,-,TRBJ2-2,TRBV11-2,CASSLASNTGELFF,TGTGCCAGCAGCTTAGCATCGAATACCGGGGAGCTGTTTTTT